This T cell receptor beta chain was identified during a study of shared clonotypes between healthy human individuals. Study findings and constraints: The low donor count limited represented genetic and exposure-history diversity. An effect of sequencing depth on clonotype sharing among donors was expected. The study found lower generation probabilities in non-shared clonotypes than in those shared by all four donors.

A note on this clone: Its cognate antigen is unknown.

Germline CDR1 reads KGHSH; CDR2 reads LQKENI. This CDR3 spans 16 amino acids. Trimming stripped 0 bases from V and 1 base from J, with 12 bases between. On sorted subsets, replicate PCRs used about 0.2 ug DNA, or about 33,000 T cell genomes. Profiling relied on immunoSEQ multiplex PCR, and the TCRdb table lists in-frame clones only, not all of them. This table holds 2 million to 2.5 million clones, 90% to 97% found once. Sequencing input: naive CD4+ T cells sorted from blood. Subset: CD45RA+ positively selected. This chain links TRBV18 with TRBJ2-5; possibly TRBD1 for D (7 bases). The receptor's source is a man younger than 30 in good health. The CDR3 spells CASSPPPGGPQETQYF. The CDR3 DNA reads TGTGCCAGCTCACCACCGCCAGGGGGGCCCCAAGAGACCCAGTACTTC. Looking up the rest from reference TRBV18 and TRBJ2-5 gives the full variable domain: NAGVMQNPRHLVRRRGQEARLRCSPMKGHSHVYWYRQLPEEGLKFMVYLQKENIIDESGMPKERFSAEFPKEGPSILRIQQVVRGDSAAYFCASSPPPGGPQETQYFGPGTRLLVL.